The source of this T cell receptor beta chain is a study of blood T cell repertoires in COVID-19. Study at large: The origin of the acute and convalescent COVID-19 samples was the United States, Italy and Spain.

How the authors handled the data: Amplification of reference gene primers provided the estimated nucleated cell counts. Using immunoSEQ multiplex PCR, the repertoire was profiled, and TCRdb retains in-frame clones only, with some absent. V, J and clone size were drawn from that table, and D and trimming were deduced from the DNA. The sample carries 250,000 to 300,000 clones, 85% to 90% recorded once. Patients of the Seattle cohort, enrolled during active infection, were followed longitudinally. Germline V gene lookup returns CDR1 MNHEY and CDR2 SVGEGT. Deletions cut 4 bases from V and 0 bases from J, with 12 bases between. The CDR3 extends over 15 amino acids.

The chain has TRBV6-2 or TRBV6-3 and TRBJ1-1; tentatively, D is TRBD1 (6 bases). The sequenced material came from peripheral blood. This receptor was obtained from a woman between 45 and 65 years old with COVID-19, enrolled during active disease. In DNA form, the CDR3 reads TGTGCCAGCAGTTTATCCGGGACACTGAACACTGAAGCTTTCTTT. Amino acids: CASSLSGTLNTEAFF.